These 13 T cell receptor beta chains were all obtained from the same sample, sequenced in a study of T-cell reconstitution after alpha-beta-depleted transplantation in children. Preparation of the TCRbeta library used unique molecular identifiers. Each CDR3 protein is one row after TCRdb ran MiXCR on the PCR reads. The profile covers around 490,000 distinct CDR3 sequences, with 10% to 12% appearing a single time and roughly 15% taken by the ten largest. The sample here was PBMCs, mostly from graft donor cells, taken 180 days after TCRalphabeta/CD19-depleted stem cell transplant. The receptors derive from a female patient aged 2-10 years who had a stem cell transplant for aplastic anemia, so the T cells may come from the graft donor.

V usage is TRBV7-2 and J usage is TRBJ2-7, with 9 bases identical to TRBD2. This CDR3 region has 15 residues. Trimming removed 7 bases from V and 4 bases from J; junction bases left unmatched: 11. The germline gives CDR1 SGHTA, CDR2 FQGNSA. The CDR3 DNA is TGTGCCAGCACCACTCATAGCGGGAGTACGTACGAGCAGTACGTC. Its protein product is CASTTHSGSTYEQYV.

This chain links TRBV4-3 with TRBJ2-7, with D maybe TRBD2 (5 bases). CDR3 size: 14 residues. The V and J ends lost 8 bases and 5 bases respectively, with 19 bases between them. Germline V CDR1 and CDR2: LGHNA, YSLEER. The CDR3 spells CASQPIGPRDEQYV. The CDR3 coding sequence is TGCGCCAGCCAACCGATCGGACCGAGGGACGAGCAGTACGTC.

This chain links TRBV25-1 with TRBJ1-2; D uncertain. This CDR3 spans 17 amino acids. Trimming removed 1 base at V and 5 bases at J, with 20 bases between. CDR1 MGHDK and CDR2 SYGVNS come from the germline V gene. This CDR3 is CASSEWASGSQIYGYTF. CDR3 coding DNA: TGTGCCAGCAGTGAATGGGCGAGCGGGAGTCAGATATATGGCTACACCTTC.

This clonotype occurred a few times. V is TRBV4-3 and J is TRBJ2-7, with 11 bases that match TRBD2. The junction had 6 bases not matched to a gene; V was cut back by 4 bases and J by 7 bases. The CDR3 is 14 residues long. Looked up from germline, CDR1 is LGHNA and CDR2 is YSLEER. The CDR3 region has the DNA TGCGCCAGCAGCCTAGCGGGAGGGATTGGAGAGCAGTACTTC. Its protein product is CASSLAGGIGEQYF.

The V gene is TRBV7-9, the J gene TRBJ2-7; TRBD2 aligns across 8 bases. Germline values: CDR1 SEHNR, CDR2 FQNEAQ (reference sequence). The CDR3 is 16 amino acids. The junction had 9 bases not matched to a gene; V was cut back by 0 bases and J by 5 bases. CDR3 region: CASSLALVSGRDEQYV. The DNA of the CDR3 is TGTGCCAGCAGCTTAGCGCTGGTGAGCGGGAGAGACGAGCAGTACGTC.

This chain joins TRBV27 and TRBJ2-4; 7 nucleotides line up with TRBD1. With V trimmed by 5 bases and J by 0 bases, 7 bases remained unmatched. Germline CDR1 is MNHEY and CDR2 is SMNVEV (reference sequence). The CDR3 has 16 amino acids. DNA of the CDR3: TGTGCCAGCAGTAATTACCAGGGGGAAGCCAAAAACATTCAGTACTTC. This codes for CASSNYQGEAKNIQYF.

This clonotype was seen a handful of times. This chain joins TRBV7-9 and TRBJ2-1, with TRBD2 matching 10 bases. Per germline, CDR1 SEHNR and CDR2 FQNEAQ (reference sequence). This CDR3 comprises 15 residues. The V segment lost 5 bases and the J segment 8 bases; nucleotides outside the gene matches: 9. This chain's CDR3 is CASSPRASGSYEQFF. CDR3 nucleotides: TGTGCCAGCAGCCCCCGGGCTAGCGGGAGCTATGAGCAGTTCTTC.

The chain joins TRBV5-1 to TRBJ2-1, with no clear D. The CDR3 length is 13 residues. CDR1 and CDR2 (germline): SGHRS, YFSETQ. The V and J ends lost 5 bases and 8 bases respectively, with 14 bases between them. The CDR3 nucleotides are TGCGCCAGCAGGTCCCATCAGGTCTATGAGCAGTTCTTC. Amino acid sequence: CASRSHQVYEQFF. Supplemented by reference TRBV5-1 and TRBJ2-1, the full variable domain reads KAGVTQTPRYLIKTRGQQVTLSCSPISGHRSVSWYQQTPGQGLQFLFEYFSETQRNKGNFPGRFSGRQFSNSRSEMNVSTLELGDSALYLCASRSHQVYEQFFGPGTRLTVL.

This clonotype was recorded a few times. The chain has TRBV9 and TRBJ2-1, with D unclear. Per germline, CDR1 SGDLS and CDR2 YYNGEE. The CDR3 is made up of 15 amino acids. V lost 2 bases, J lost 0 bases, and 9 bases lay in between. The CDR3 region is CASSVGVSSYNEQFF. CDR3 sequence (DNA): TGTGCCAGCAGCGTCGGAGTTAGCTCCTACAATGAGCAGTTCTTC.

The chain has TRBV6-2 or TRBV6-3 and TRBJ2-2; no clear D gene. Trimming cost V 7 bases and J 4 bases, with 13 bases left between them. In germline, CDR1 is MNHEY, CDR2 SVGEGT. This CDR3 contains 14 residues. DNA for the CDR3: TGTGCCAGCACCCTGGTTCATGGCACCGGGGAGCTGTTTTTT. Encoded protein: CASTLVHGTGELFF.

This clonotype was detected a few times. This sequence joins TRBV7-3 and TRBJ1-1; a weak D match, TRBD1 (6 bases). CDR3 length equals 15 residues. Germline CDR1 and CDR2: SGHTA and FQGTGA. Trimming pared 1 base from V and 0 bases from J, leaving 9 bases between. The CDR3 nucleotides read TGTGCCAGCAGCTTAAGGGGGCTTATGAACACTGAAGCTTTCTTT. Protein product: CASSLRGLMNTEAFF.

The rearrangement links TRBV12-3 or TRBV12-4 to TRBJ1-1; TRBD1 agrees at 8 bases. V dropped 5 bases and J dropped 10; count of bases not matched to a gene: 9. The CDR3 sequence is 13 residues long. The CDR3 loop reads CASSKDRGPVAFF. CDR3 coding DNA: TGTGCCAGCAGTAAAGACAGGGGTCCTGTAGCTTTCTTT.

CDR3 protein: CASSEVPVYGYTF. CDR3 nucleotide sequence: TGTGCCAGCAGTGAAGTCCCCGTCTATGGCTACACCTTC. The chain recombines TRBV6-1 with TRBJ1-2; D uncertain. This CDR3 has 13 amino acids. V lost 1 base, J lost 4 bases, and 7 bases lay in between. From germline, CDR1 is MNHNS and CDR2 SASEGT.